One T cell receptor beta chain is described in this entry. No antigen is known for it. The data were taken from a study of T-cell memory formation after mild COVID-19. Study-level results: Contracting CD4+ clones lay largely in CM and EM, with CD8+ ones residing in EMRA. Cross-reactive memory seemingly joined, as some responding clones were found in pre-infection memory. Second-wave clones that peaked on day 37 lacked confirmed SARS-CoV-2 specificity. Contracting clones from day 15 to 85 had balanced CD4/CD8; later expanders favoured CD4+.

The V and J ends lost 6 bases and 7 bases respectively, with 16 bases between them. Germline V gene lookup returns CDR1 SGHTA and CDR2 FQGNSA. CDR3 length equals 14 residues. A single record per CDR3 protein comes from TCRdb applying MiXCR to the 5' RACE reads. The sample has 260,000 or so distinct CDR3 sequences, over 15% seen once. This TCR came from a young man who had mild COVID-19 (a few samples of this study predate the infection). Cell type and time point are not known. The sequenced sample consisted of PBMCs or a T cell subset sorted from them (not recorded which). The chain joins TRBV7-2 to TRBJ2-1; maybe TRBD2 (5 bases). CDR3 amino acids: CASSPPLRGNEQFF. The DNA of the CDR3 is TGTGCCAGCAGTCCGCCCCTACGGGGAAATGAGCAGTTCTTC.